This T cell receptor (beta chain) was identified during a study of blood T cell repertoires in COVID-19. Trimming took 1 base from V and 3 from J; bases not matched to a gene: 9. Germline CDR1 is SGHTA and CDR2 is FQGNSA. This CDR3 is 17 amino acids long. Per the study methods: How many nucleated cells were present was estimated from reference gene primer amplification. Sequencing was performed with immunoSEQ multiplex PCR; in TCRdb, only in-frame clones are kept and a portion is missing. V, J and clone size reflect that table, while D and trimming were determined from the DNA. The sample includes roughly 340,000 clones, 87% of them seen just once.

The clonotype comes from a woman in her 50s with COVID-19, enrolled during active disease. Input material: peripheral blood. V is TRBV7-2 and J is TRBJ2-7, with TRBD2 identical over 10 bases. The CDR3, as DNA: TGTGCCAGCAGCTTAGGGGGGTCTAGCGGGAGTCTCTACGAGCAGTACTTC. Translated, it gives CASSLGGSSGSLYEQYF.